This T cell receptor beta chain was identified during a study of vaccination and CD4 T cells after COVID-19. Study overall: Culture controls were given either a CEFX pool, an HIV-1 Nef pool, or no peptide.

Documented treatment: approximately 9-day PBMC culture with coronavirus spike peptide pools or control peptides (ViraFEST assay). Once peptide pools had expanded antigen-specific T cells, ViraFEST sequenced TCRs. Positive PCR results dated from March to December 2020, before the US Alpha, Beta and Delta variants. It was with 9 to 10 IU/ml IL-2 and 9 to 10 ug/ml peptide pools that 1.5 million to 2.5 million PBMCs per well were cultured. The Oncomine TCR Beta short-read assay sequenced DNA from cultured CD4+ T cells. TCRdb recomputed calls from the PCR reads with MiXCR, one row per CDR3 protein. The table records approximately 6,400 distinct CDR3 sequences, about four fifths of them present only once. As to this clonotype: Its antigen is currently unknown.

Germline V gives CDR1 DFQATT, CDR2 SNEGSKA (reference sequence). The CDR3 runs 17 residues. The V gene lost 0 bases and the J gene lost 11 bases, with 25 bases spanning the gap. The sequencing sample was made of CD4+ T cells from blood, cultured in vitro. This sequence was found in a human donor who had recovered from COVID-19. This chain links TRBV20-1 with TRBJ2-2; unclear D gene. DNA of the CDR3: TGCAGTGCTAGAGATCTTGACGACCTGCTGGACCGGGTCGAGCTGTTTTTT. Translated: CSARDLDDLLDRVELFF.